The 28 T cell receptor beta chains below all came from one sample that was sequenced in a study of beta chain features in type 1 diabetes. The investigators reverse transcribed all of the isolated RNA, so they sequenced expressed TCRB transcripts. Assay used: immunoSEQ multiplex PCR; TCRdb lists only in-frame clones, some missing. The repertoire holds roughly 400,000 clones, with about 15% as singletons. The material sequenced was naive CD4+ T cells from blood. The receptors here all came from a young man in good health.

This clone was detected only a few times. The chain carries TRBV7-9 and TRBJ2-2; D possibly corresponds to TRBD2 (5 bases). Trimming took 5 bases from V and 5 from J, leaving 18 bases between them. Germline V CDR1 and CDR2: SEHNR, FQNEAQ (reference sequence). The CDR3 is 16 residues long. CDR3 bases: TGTGCCAGCAGCGACTATCAGTTTATGAAGACCGGGGAGCTGTTTTTT. Protein sequence: CASSDYQFMKTGELFF.

This clone was detected ten times or more. J is TRBJ2-6 and V is TRBV15, with a tentative D call TRBD1 (6 bases). Trimming left V 1 base short and J 2 bases short, with 6 bases between. Germline values: CDR1 LNHNV, CDR2 YYDKDF (reference sequence). The CDR3 consists of 15 residues. In nucleotides, the CDR3 is TGTGCCACCAGCAGAGCAGGGGCTGGGGCCAACGTCCTGACTTTC. This encodes CATSRAGAGANVLTF.

This clone was seen only a few times. The chain links TRBV6-5 to TRBJ2-7; D is ambiguous. The V end lost 6 bases, the J end lost 0 bases, and 15 bases lay between the germline ends. Per the germline V gene, CDR1 is MNHEY and CDR2 is SVGAGI. The CDR3 extends over 15 amino acids. The CDR3 nucleotides read TGTGCCAGCAGCCGATCCAAACATGCCTCCTACGAGCAGTACTTC. Translated: CASSRSKHASYEQYF.

The CDR3 region is CASSRGRNTGELFF. The CDR3 DNA sequence: TGTGCCAGCAGCAGGGGGAGGAACACCGGGGAGCTGTTTTTT. J is TRBJ2-2 and V is TRBV7-6; perhaps TRBD1 as D (6 bases). CDR1 is SGHVS, CDR2 FNYEAQ, per germline. Trimming took off 5 bases at V and 1 base at J, with 8 bases between the two ends. CDR3 length equals 14 residues. The full variable domain, in which reference TRBV7-6 and TRBJ2-2 provide the parts outside the CDR3, is GAGVSQSPRYKVTKRGQDVALRCDPISGHVSLYWYRQALGQGPEFLTYFNYEAQQDKSGLPNDRFSAERPEGSISTLTIQRTEQRDSAMYRCASSRGRNTGELFFGEGSRLTVL.

This clone has only a few counts. The gene calls are TRBV12-5 and TRBJ2-2; D is unresolved. The germline V gene encodes CDR1 LGHNT and CDR2 FRNRAP. The ends were cut back, 8 bases at V and 0 bases at J, with 13 bases in the middle. The CDR3 covers 15 residues. CDR3 in DNA: TGTGCTAGTCGTCCTTACGGGTCGAACACCGGGGAGCTGTTTTTT. It encodes CASRPYGSNTGELFF.

The chain has TRBV19 and TRBJ2-5, with D maybe TRBD1 (6 bases). CDR3 length: 13 amino acids. Looked up from germline, CDR1 is LNHDA and CDR2 is SQIVND (reference sequence). Trimming removed 5 bases at V and 4 bases at J, with 11 bases between. CDR3 nucleotides: TGTGCCAGTAGTCGATGGGGGCGAGAGACCCAGTACTTC. Translating it yields CASSRWGRETQYF.

In its sample, this clone was seen a few times. V usage is TRBV7-9 and J usage is TRBJ2-1; D is perhaps TRBD1 (6 bases). The CDR3 length is 11 residues. Germline CDR1 is SEHNR and CDR2 is FQNEAQ (reference sequence). Trimming took 9 bases from V and 4 from J, leaving 7 bases between them. Here the CDR3 DNA reads TGTGCCAGAGGGACATACAATGAGCAGTTCTTC. This codes for CARGTYNEQFF.

The J gene is TRBJ2-2, the V gene TRBV18; D remains unclear. The germline gives CDR1 KGHSH, CDR2 LQKENI. V was pared by 0 bases and J by 2 bases, with 4 bases between. This CDR3 is built from 14 residues. CDR3 sequence (DNA): TGTGCCAGCTCACCACCGGATAACACCGGGGAGCTGTTTTTT. It is translated as CASSPPDNTGELFF. Combining the CDR3 with reference TRBV18 and TRBJ2-2 gives the whole variable domain NAGVMQNPRHLVRRRGQEARLRCSPMKGHSHVYWYRQLPEEGLKFMVYLQKENIIDESGMPKERFSAEFPKEGPSILRIQQVVRGDSAAYFCASSPPDNTGELFFGEGSRLTVL.

This clone was seen a handful of times. The rearrangement uses TRBV29-1 and TRBJ1-2, with D unresolved. The CDR3 is made up of 11 amino acids. Deletions cut 6 bases from V and 3 bases from J, with 8 bases between. Germline lookup yields CDR1 SQVTM and CDR2 ANQGSEA. CDR3 coding DNA: TGCAGCGTCACGGACTACTATGGCTACACCTTC. Translating gives CSVTDYYGYTF. The variable domain in full, completed from reference TRBV29-1 and TRBJ1-2, reads SAVISQKPSRDICQRGTSLTIQCQVDSQVTMMFWYRQQPGQSLTLIATANQGSEATYESGFVIDKFPISRPNLTFSTLTVSNMSPEDSSIYLCSVTDYYGYTFGSGTRLTVV.

This clone showed up just a few times. The chain couples TRBV9 to TRBJ2-5; D not certain. Between the trimmed V and J ends, which lost 0 bases and 1 base, there was a span of 10 bases. The CDR3 loop spans 15 amino acids. Germline CDR1 reads SGDLS; CDR2 reads YYNGEE. Written as DNA, the CDR3 is TGTGCCAGCAGCGTAGCTACCGGTCCCCAAGAGACCCAGTACTTC. The encoded protein is CASSVATGPQETQYF.

In its sample, this clone was seen a few times. The rearrangement joins TRBV7-2 to TRBJ2-1; the D is unclear. In germline, CDR1 is SGHTA, CDR2 FQGNSA. The length of the CDR3 is 16 residues. V lost 3 bases to trimming and J lost 6 bases, with 18 bases between them. Written as DNA, the CDR3 is TGTGCCAGCAGCTTCGGTGGGTCGTGGCGGACCAATGAGCAGTTCTTC. Its protein product is CASSFGGSWRTNEQFF.

The table lists this clone with a few counts. The chain recombines TRBV2 with TRBJ1-6; D gene uncertain. The V gene's germline CDR1 is SNHLY and CDR2 FYNNEI. The CDR3 runs 14 residues. The V end lost 8 bases, the J end lost 7 bases, and 15 bases lay between the germline ends. The CDR3 coding sequence is TGTGCCAGCCGCTCAAGGACCACGAATTCACCCCTCCACTTT. Amino acids: CASRSRTTNSPLHF.

The chain couples TRBV6-1 to TRBJ2-1; 11 nucleotides match TRBD2. V was clipped by 7 bases and J by 6 bases; unmatched bases: 5. Germline V gene sequence: CDR1 MNHNS, CDR2 SASEGT. This CDR3 contains 14 residues. The CDR3 is CASKRLAGGNEQFF. The CDR3 DNA reads as TGTGCCAGCAAACGGCTAGCGGGAGGCAATGAGCAGTTCTTC.

V gene TRBV6-5 combines with J gene TRBJ1-2; 7 bases are shared with TRBD1. In germline, CDR1 is MNHEY, CDR2 SVGAGI. J was trimmed by 10 bases and V by 5 bases; bases with no gene match: 7. The CDR3 contains 12 residues. CDR3: CASSDRELDYTF. The DNA for the CDR3 is TGTGCCAGCAGTGACAGGGAGTTGGACTACACCTTC.

This clone has just a few counts. The rearrangement uses TRBV9 and TRBJ2-1; tentatively, D is TRBD1 or TRBD2 (5 bases each). From germline, CDR1 is SGDLS and CDR2 YYNGEE. The CDR3 has 14 residues. The V gene lost 4 bases and the J gene lost 9 bases, with 17 bases spanning the gap. The CDR3 region is CASSLEAGRGEQFF. The CDR3 DNA sequence: TGTGCCAGCAGCCTTGAGGCAGGGAGAGGTGAGCAGTTCTTC.

V and J are TRBV7-2 and TRBJ2-5; D is possibly TRBD2 (5 bases). CDR1 SGHTA and CDR2 FQGNSA come from the germline V gene. CDR3 length equals 15 residues. Trimming left V 5 bases short and J 5 bases short, with 18 bases between. The CDR3 DNA reads TGTGCCAGCAGCCGTCCGGCGGGTGTAAGTGAGACCCAGTACTTC. Translating it yields CASSRPAGVSETQYF.

The gene calls are TRBV5-1 and TRBJ2-4; D perhaps matches TRBD1 (5 bases). The CDR3 sequence is 13 residues long. Germline V lookup: CDR1 SGHRS, CDR2 YFSETQ. The V end was cut by 4 bases, the J end by 7 bases, with 12 bases between. The DNA for the CDR3 is TGCGCCAGCAGCCGAGCGACAGAGAACATTCAGTACTTC. Its translation is CASSRATENIQYF.

This rearrangement joins TRBV11-2 to TRBJ2-1; possible D gene TRBD2, 5 bases. Trimming left V 5 bases short and J 0 bases short, with 14 bases between. The CDR3 contains 16 residues. Germline V gene data show CDR1 as SGHAT and CDR2 as FQNNGV. Here the CDR3 reads CASSLEGIISYNEQFF. The CDR3, as DNA: TGTGCCAGCAGCCTCGAGGGCATAATCTCCTACAATGAGCAGTTCTTC.

The J gene is TRBJ1-2, the V gene TRBV14; 9 bases align to TRBD1. Germline V CDR1 and CDR2: SGHDN, FVKESK. The CDR3 is 14 residues long. V lost 2 bases and J lost 3; bases outside the gene matches: 1. The CDR3 DNA sequence: TGTGCCAGCAGCCAACGGGACAGGGACTATGGCTACACCTTC. Translated, it gives CASSQRDRDYGYTF.

This chain links TRBV29-1 with TRBJ1-1, with D perhaps matching TRBD1 (5 bases). CDR1 and CDR2 from the germline V gene are SQVTM and ANQGSEA. The CDR3 consists of 13 residues. V lost 7 bases and J lost 5, with 17 bases in between. CDR3 nucleotide sequence: TGCAGCGGACGTCAGGGCTACGGAACTGAAGCTTTCTTT. This encodes CSGRQGYGTEAFF.

In its sample, this clone was seen a few times. The chain employs TRBV2 and TRBJ2-1; 16 nucleotides align to TRBD2. This CDR3 has 20 residues. The V and J ends lost 8 bases and 2 bases, in that order; junction bases with no gene match: 15. Germline V lookup: CDR1 SNHLY, CDR2 FYNNEI. The chain's CDR3 is CASHPFPGLAGGLTYNEQFF. The CDR3 DNA reads TGTGCCAGCCATCCCTTCCCGGGACTAGCGGGAGGGCTTACCTACAATGAGCAGTTCTTC. The entire variable domain, with the rest obtained from reference TRBV2 and TRBJ2-1, is as follows: EPEVTQTPSHQVTQMGQEVILRCVPISNHLYFYWYRQILGQKVEFLVSFYNNEISEKSEIFDDQFSVERPDGSNFTLKIRSTKLEDSAMYFCASHPFPGLAGGLTYNEQFFGPGTRLTVL.

The chain is built from TRBV6-6 and TRBJ1-2; 8 bases align to TRBD1. V shed 7 bases and J 6 bases; nucleotides not matched to a gene: 7. This CDR3 has 13 residues. Germline values: CDR1 MNHNY, CDR2 SVGAGI (reference sequence). The CDR3 loop is CASTPGQVDGYTF. The DNA of the CDR3 is TGTGCCAGCACCCCGGGACAGGTCGATGGCTACACCTTC.

The V and J genes are TRBV5-6 and TRBJ2-7; D possibly corresponds to TRBD2 (5 bases). This CDR3 is 12 amino acids long. CDR1 SGHDT and CDR2 YYEEEE come from the germline V gene. Trimming removed 3 bases at V and 6 bases at J, with 10 bases between. CDR3 nucleotide sequence: TGTGCCAGCAGCTCCTACGGAGGCGAGCAGTACTTC. Amino acid sequence: CASSSYGGEQYF.

This clone occurred a few times. The chain recombines TRBV10-3 with TRBJ2-1, with 10 bases fitting TRBD2. V was pared by 8 bases and J by 6 bases, with 4 bases of the junction left unmatched. This CDR3 contains 13 residues. Looked up from germline, CDR1 is ENHRY and CDR2 is SYGVKD. Here the CDR3 reads CAISGTSANEQFF. As DNA, the CDR3 is TGTGCCATCTCCGGGACTAGCGCCAATGAGCAGTTCTTC.

The V call is TRBV9, the J call TRBJ2-7; D tentatively reads TRBD1 or TRBD2 (5 bases each). CDR1 and CDR2 from the germline V gene are SGDLS and YYNGEE. The CDR3 totals 15 residues. Trimming left V 3 bases short and J 3 bases short, with 16 bases between. CDR3 amino acids: CASSAAGTRDYEQYF. CDR3 DNA sequence: TGTGCCAGCAGCGCTGCCGGGACCAGAGACTACGAGCAGTACTTC.

This clone has more than one count but fewer than ten. The rearrangement joins TRBV29-1 to TRBJ1-2; D is ambiguous. This CDR3 is 13 amino acids long. Trimming cost V 5 bases and J 1 base, with 11 bases left between them. The germline gives CDR1 SQVTM, CDR2 ANQGSEA. This CDR3 is CSVTVPSNYGYTF. The DNA of the CDR3 is TGCAGCGTTACAGTGCCGAGTAACTATGGCTACACCTTC.

The genes are TRBV13 and TRBJ1-6, with D perhaps TRBD1 (6 bases). There are 15 residues in the CDR3. Germline V CDR1 and CDR2: PRHDT, FYEKMQ (reference sequence). Trimming took off 3 bases at V and 9 bases at J, with 15 bases between the two ends. The chain's CDR3 is CASSFGQYFSSPLHF. CDR3 DNA sequence: TGTGCCAGCAGCTTTGGACAGTACTTTTCTTCACCCCTCCACTTT. Variable domain in full (rest from reference TRBV13 and TRBJ1-6): AAGVIQSPRHLIKEKRETATLKCYPIPRHDTVYWYQQGPGQDPQFLISFYEKMQSDKGSIPDRFSAQQFSDYHSELNMSSLELGDSALYFCASSFGQYFSSPLHFGNGTRLTVT.

The rearrangement joins TRBV5-4 to TRBJ2-2; possible D gene TRBD2, 5 bases. Per the germline V gene, CDR1 is SGHNT and CDR2 is YYREEE (reference sequence). The V end was cut by 3 bases, the J end by 7 bases, with 10 bases between. The CDR3 runs 13 residues. CDR3 bases: TGTGCCAGCAGCTCCCCCGCGGGCGGGGAGCTGTTTTTT. Protein product: CASSSPAGGELFF.